This T cell receptor beta chain appears in the sequencing data of a study of cytomegalovirus exposure and HLA in healthy donors. CDR3 length: 14 residues. The V gene lost 0 bases and the J gene lost 0 bases, with 6 bases spanning the gap. The germline V gene encodes CDR1 MNHNS and CDR2 SASEGT. 13 Jbeta primers and 60 Vbeta primers were used for the PCR. The repertoire was sequenced with immunoSEQ multiplex PCR; TCRdb's copy has only in-frame clones and lacks some. The sample holds 95,000 to 120,000 clones, about 77% seen once. The receptor was derived from a woman in her twenties or thirties in good health and CMV-seropositive. Material: PBMCs. The V gene is TRBV6-1, the J gene TRBJ2-7; D is unresolved. CDR3 amino acids: CASSEALISYEQYF. CDR3 DNA sequence: TGTGCCAGCAGTGAAGCTTTAATCTCCTACGAGCAGTACTTC.